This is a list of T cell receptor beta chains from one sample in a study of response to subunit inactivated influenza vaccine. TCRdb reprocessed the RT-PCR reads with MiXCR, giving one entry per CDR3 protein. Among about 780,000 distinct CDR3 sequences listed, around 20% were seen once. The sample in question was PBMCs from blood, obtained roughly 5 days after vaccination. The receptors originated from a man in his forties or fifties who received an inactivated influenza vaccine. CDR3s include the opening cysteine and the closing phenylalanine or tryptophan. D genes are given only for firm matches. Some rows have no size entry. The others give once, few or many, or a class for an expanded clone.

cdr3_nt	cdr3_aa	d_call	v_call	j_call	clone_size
TGCGCCAGCCCTTTAGGAGCCAAAAACATTCAGTACTTC	CASPLGAKNIQYF	NA	TRBV5-1	TRBJ2-4	NA
TGTGCCAGCAGCTATGACAGGAACAATGAGCAGTTCTTC	CASSYDRNNEQFF	NA	TRBV12-3/TRBV12-4	TRBJ2-1	few
TGTGCCAGCAGCGTAGAACTAGGGTTCTACGAGCAGTACTTC	CASSVELGFYEQYF	NA	TRBV9	TRBJ2-7	NA
TGCGCCAGCAGCTTTTCCGGAGCGGGGGGGCTGAATGAGCAGTTCTTC	CASSFSGAGGLNEQFF	TRBD2	TRBV5-1	TRBJ2-1	NA
TGTGCCAGCAGCAGGAGGAGCGGGGCCACAGATACGCAGTATTTT	CASSRRSGATDTQYF	TRBD2	TRBV9	TRBJ2-3	NA
TGCAGCGTAGGGACTCTCTCAGCTGGAGGCGAGCAGTACTTC	CSVGTLSAGGEQYF	NA	TRBV29-1	TRBJ2-7	few
TGTGCCAGCAGCCGGTCTTTTAGCACAGATACGCAGTATTTT	CASSRSFSTDTQYF	NA	TRBV28	TRBJ2-3	many
TGTGCCAGCAGCTTAGACTTCCGCAGAAAAGACAATGAGCAGTTCTTC	CASSLDFRRKDNEQFF	NA	TRBV7-2	TRBJ2-1	few
TGCGCCAGCAGCCAAGAGGGGGCGGGAGTCTACAATGAGCAGTTCTTC	CASSQEGAGVYNEQFF	NA	TRBV4-3	TRBJ2-1	few
TGCAGTGCTAGAGAGGTTTTTAGCAATCAGCCCCAGCATTTT	CSAREVFSNQPQHF	NA	TRBV20-1	TRBJ1-5	few
TGTGCCACCAGTGCAGGGAAAGAGACCCAGTACTTC	CATSAGKETQYF	NA	TRBV24-1	TRBJ2-5	NA
TGCAGTGCTAGACAGGGGTTTGAGACCCAGTACTTC	CSARQGFETQYF	NA	TRBV20-1	TRBJ2-5	NA
TGTGCCACCCTTGGACGGCTTAACTATGGCTACACCTTC	CATLGRLNYGYTF	NA	TRBV12-3/TRBV12-4	TRBJ1-2	many
TGTGCCAGCAGTTTAAGGGGAGGGCTAGCGGGATCCTACGAGCAGTACTTC	CASSLRGGLAGSYEQYF	TRBD2	TRBV28	TRBJ2-7	NA
TGTGCCAGCAGCCCGGGACTAGCGGGAGGGCCCACCACAGATACGCAGTATTTT	CASSPGLAGGPTTDTQYF	TRBD2	TRBV4-2	TRBJ2-3	NA
TGTGCCAGCAGCGGACAGGGGGCAAGGACCGGGGAGCTGTTTTTT	CASSGQGARTGELFF	TRBD1	TRBV4-2	TRBJ2-2	few
TGCAGTGCTAGAGATCTTAGGTCTAGCGGGATTACAGATACGCAGTATTTT	CSARDLRSSGITDTQYF	TRBD2	TRBV20-1	TRBJ2-3	few
TGTGCCAGCAGCTTCCAGGGTACGAACACTGAAGCTTTCTTT	CASSFQGTNTEAFF	NA	TRBV7-9	TRBJ1-1	NA
TGTGCCAGCAGTTTTACCGCCTATGGCTACACCTTC	CASSFTAYGYTF	NA	TRBV12-3/TRBV12-4	TRBJ1-2	NA
TGTGCCAGCAGATACGACGTACCGCCGAATTCACCCCTCCACTTT	CASRYDVPPNSPLHF	NA	TRBV6-5	TRBJ1-6	NA
TGCGCCAGCAGCCCGTGGGAACTAGCGGGAGGTGAGCAGTTCTTC	CASSPWELAGGEQFF	TRBD2	TRBV5-1	TRBJ2-1	few
TGTGCCAGCAGTTTCGGGGGGAGGACAGATACGCAGTATTTT	CASSFGGRTDTQYF	TRBD2	TRBV12-3/TRBV12-4	TRBJ2-3	many
TGTGCTAGTGGGCGCTGGCTCAGGGGACAGCAGACCGGGGAGCTGTTTTTT	CASGRWLRGQQTGELFF	TRBD1	TRBV12-5	TRBJ2-2	NA
TGTGCCAGCAGCCGGGGAAAAAGAAAGAACACTGAAGCTTTCTTT	CASSRGKRKNTEAFF	NA	TRBV5-6	TRBJ1-1	NA
TGCAGCGTTCTCCTAGAGGGGGAGACCCAGTACTTC	CSVLLEGETQYF	NA	TRBV29-1	TRBJ2-5	NA
TGCAGTGCTACCAGGACTAGCGGGGGGCGGTATGAGCAGTTCTTC	CSATRTSGGRYEQFF	TRBD2	TRBV20-1	TRBJ2-1	NA
TGTGCCAGCACCCATAGGGTGCGGGGCAGCACAGATACGCAGTATTTT	CASTHRVRGSTDTQYF	NA	TRBV12-3/TRBV12-4	TRBJ2-3	few
TGTGCCAGCAGCTCAGACCGGACGGGAAATTCACCCCTCCACTTT	CASSSDRTGNSPLHF	NA	TRBV7-9	TRBJ1-6	many
TGTGCCAGCAGCTTAGTTCCATTCACAGATACGCAGTATTTT	CASSLVPFTDTQYF	NA	TRBV7-2	TRBJ2-3	NA
TGTGCCAGCGTCGGTGAGGGAAGCTACACCTTC	CASVGEGSYTF	NA	TRBV6-5	TRBJ1-2	NA
TGCGCCAGCAGTGAAAAGAGACAGGGAAGATCACCCCTCCACTTT	CASSEKRQGRSPLHF	TRBD1	TRBV10-2	TRBJ1-6	many
TGTGCCAGCAGTCCAGACAGGGAAGAGACCCAGTACTTC	CASSPDREETQYF	TRBD1	TRBV12-3/TRBV12-4	TRBJ2-5	many
TGTGCCAGCAGCTTAACAGCAGGGGGCTCTCTTGAGCAGTTCTTC	CASSLTAGGSLEQFF	TRBD1	TRBV7-2	TRBJ2-1	many
TGTGCCAGCAGTTCGGGGGGCTTCTTTACACTCACAGATACGCAGTATTTT	CASSSGGFFTLTDTQYF	NA	TRBV12-3/TRBV12-4	TRBJ2-3	few
TGTGCCAGCAGTGAAGCGCATCCAGAGGAAGCCAAAAACATTCAGTACTTC	CASSEAHPEEAKNIQYF	NA	TRBV6-1	TRBJ2-4	NA
TGTGCCACCTACGGAGGACTGGGCTACGAGCAGTACTTC	CATYGGLGYEQYF	NA	TRBV3-1	TRBJ2-7	NA
TGTGCCACCAGCAGAGGGACAGGACTAACGGAGACCCAGTACTTC	CATSRGTGLTETQYF	NA	TRBV15	TRBJ2-5	few
TGTGCCAGCAGTTATACGGCAGGCGGAGGCTACACCTTC	CASSYTAGGGYTF	NA	TRBV6-2/TRBV6-3	TRBJ1-2	NA
TGTGCCAGCAGCTACTCTGGGCAGGGTGAGAACGAGCAGTACTTC	CASSYSGQGENEQYF	NA	TRBV5-5	TRBJ2-7	many
TGCAGTGCTAGTCTAATAGCATTTGGCGGGGACGTCTCCTACAATGAGCAGTTCTTC	CSASLIAFGGDVSYNEQFF	NA	TRBV20-1	TRBJ2-1	few
TGTGCCAGCAGTTACCCAAATACCGGGACAGGGGTGAACGAGCAGTACTTC	CASSYPNTGTGVNEQYF	TRBD1	TRBV6-5	TRBJ2-7	NA
TGTGCCAGCAGTTCCTCAGATAACTATGGCTACACCTTC	CASSSSDNYGYTF	NA	TRBV6-6	TRBJ1-2	NA
TGCGCCAGCAGCCAAGGACTAGCTAGCGAGCAGTACTTC	CASSQGLASEQYF	TRBD2	TRBV5-1	TRBJ2-7	many
TGTGCCAGCAGCTCCCTGCTTGGGGGCGCGGGTGAAAAACTGTTTTTT	CASSSLLGGAGEKLFF	NA	TRBV7-8	TRBJ1-4	few
TGTGCCAGCAGTCCCGTTGGGGGGAGGTACAATGAGCAGTTCTTC	CASSPVGGRYNEQFF	NA	TRBV6-1	TRBJ2-1	few
TGTGCCAGCAGTTACTCAGGGAAAGGGGACCAGCCCCAGCATTTT	CASSYSGKGDQPQHF	NA	TRBV6-5	TRBJ1-5	NA
TGTGCCATCAGTGCGCAGGATATCTGGAAGCAGTTCTTC	CAISAQDIWKQFF	NA	TRBV10-3	TRBJ2-1	few
TGTGCCAGCAGCTTAAAACGGGCGGTAAACCAAGAGACCCAGTACTTC	CASSLKRAVNQETQYF	NA	TRBV7-9	TRBJ2-5	NA
TGTGCCAGCAGCTTTGAACAAGAGACCCAGTACTTC	CASSFEQETQYF	NA	TRBV11-2	TRBJ2-5	few
TGCAGTGCTAGAGGCCAGTTCCGGGACTCCTACACAGATACGCAGTATTTT	CSARGQFRDSYTDTQYF	NA	TRBV20-1	TRBJ2-3	NA
TGTGCCAGCAGCCCGCGACATTTCTCCGAGCAGTACTTC	CASSPRHFSEQYF	NA	TRBV11-2	TRBJ2-7	many
TGCAGCGTTGAAGATCTAGGGCATCAAGAGACCCAGTACTTC	CSVEDLGHQETQYF	NA	TRBV29-1	TRBJ2-5	NA
TGTGCCATCAGTGAACATTCGGCGGGGGCCAAAACGTCCGCAGATACGCAGTATTTT	CAISEHSAGAKTSADTQYF	NA	TRBV10-3	TRBJ2-3	NA
TGTGCCACCAGTGTTGGAGGACAGAGAGTTCATCAGCCCCAGCATTTT	CATSVGGQRVHQPQHF	NA	TRBV24-1	TRBJ1-5	NA
TGTGGCAGCAGCCAAGGACAGGACGTGTCAGATGAGCAGTTCTTC	CGSSQGQDVSDEQFF	TRBD1	TRBV4-2	TRBJ2-1	NA
TGTGCCAGTGAGGAGAGGGCCGGTTCCTACGAGCAGTACTTC	CASEERAGSYEQYF	NA	TRBV28	TRBJ2-7	few
TGTGCCAGCAGCCCGAGGCCGGGACAGCAAGAGACCCAGTACTTC	CASSPRPGQQETQYF	TRBD1	TRBV9	TRBJ2-5	few
TGTGCCAGCAGGGAAGAGCGGTCTAGCACAGATACGCAGTATTTT	CASREERSSTDTQYF	NA	TRBV12-3/TRBV12-4	TRBJ2-3	many
TGTGCCAGCAGCCTCCCGGGACAGCAAATAGAGACCCAGTACTTC	CASSLPGQQIETQYF	TRBD1	TRBV7-9	TRBJ2-5	few
TGTGCCATCAGGCCAGGGGGTAGGGTCGGGACAGATACGCAGTATTTT	CAIRPGGRVGTDTQYF	TRBD1	TRBV10-3	TRBJ2-3	NA